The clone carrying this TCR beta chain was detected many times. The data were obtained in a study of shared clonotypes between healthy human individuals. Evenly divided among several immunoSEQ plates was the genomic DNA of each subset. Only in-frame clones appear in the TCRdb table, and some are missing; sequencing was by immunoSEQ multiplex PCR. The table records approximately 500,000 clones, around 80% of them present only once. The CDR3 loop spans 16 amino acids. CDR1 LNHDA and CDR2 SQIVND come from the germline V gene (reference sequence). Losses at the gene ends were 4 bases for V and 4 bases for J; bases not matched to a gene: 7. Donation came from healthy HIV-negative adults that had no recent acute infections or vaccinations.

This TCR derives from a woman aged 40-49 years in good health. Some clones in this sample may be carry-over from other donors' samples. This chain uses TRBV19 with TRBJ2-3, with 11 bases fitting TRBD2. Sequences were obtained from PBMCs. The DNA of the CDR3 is TGTGCCAGTAGTAGAAGACTAGCGGGGTCAGCAGATACGCAGTATTTT. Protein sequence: CASSRRLAGSADTQYF.